The 2 T cell receptor beta chains presented below share a single source sample, sequenced in a study of T cell responses to AZD1222 COVID-19 vaccine. Measured with immunoSEQ multiplex PCR; TCRdb has only the in-frame clones, and not every one. Of about 100,000 clones in the sample, 90% are singletons; the top ten hold 1% to 1.5%. Sequenced material: peripheral blood, taken on day 0 of AZD1222 vaccination. Receptor source: an adult in good health.

The chain joins TRBV6-1 to TRBJ2-7; 7 bases line up with TRBD1. There are 15 residues in the CDR3. The germline V gene encodes CDR1 MNHNS and CDR2 SASEGT. The V and J ends lost 2 bases and 0 bases, in that order; junction bases with no gene match: 4. The CDR3 sequence: CASSERDRYSYEQYF. The CDR3 coding sequence is TGTGCCAGCAGTGAACGGGACAGATACTCCTACGAGCAGTACTTC.

This clone was found a few times. The genes are TRBV5-5 and TRBJ2-7; weak D call: TRBD1 (6 bases). The CDR3 contains 14 residues. Germline loops: CDR1 SGHKS, CDR2 YYEKEE (reference sequence). V was clipped by 0 bases and J by 0 bases, with 7 bases between them. The CDR3 loop reads CASSLVDSSYEQYF. CDR3 nucleotide sequence: TGTGCCAGCAGCTTGGTGGACAGCTCCTACGAGCAGTACTTC. The variable domain in full, with the rest retrieved from reference TRBV5-5 and TRBJ2-7, is DAGVTQSPTHLIKTRGQQVTLRCSPISGHKSVSWYQQVLGQGPQFIFQYYEKEERGRGNFPDRFSARQFPNYSSELNVNALLLGDSALYLCASSLVDSSYEQYFGPGTRLTVT.